This is a list of T cell receptor beta chains from one sample in a study of cytomegalovirus exposure and HLA in healthy donors. TCRdb's table, derived via immunoSEQ multiplex PCR, lists solely in-frame clones and lacks some. Of some 65,000 clones listed, 62% are singletons. The sequencing input was PBMCs. All receptors come from a young man in good health and CMV-seronegative. Both conserved end residues are part of each CDR3. Fields, in order: V gene, D gene, clone size, J gene, CDR3 protein, CDR3 DNA. The D gene is left open where the match is weak. The size of a clone is reported for some rows only, either as once, few or many, or as a class for expanded clones.

TRBV9	.	.	TRBJ1-3	CASSPRWSSGNTIYF	TGTGCCAGCAGCCCGAGGTGGTCCTCTGGAAACACCATATATTTT
TRBV9	TRBD1	.	TRBJ2-2	CASSEETGGHTGELFF	TGTGCCAGCAGCGAGGAGACAGGGGGCCACACCGGGGAGCTGTTTTTT
TRBV7-6	.	once	TRBJ1-1	CASSGLGGANTEAFF	TGTGCCAGCAGCGGACTAGGGGGTGCGAACACTGAAGCTTTCTTT
TRBV18	TRBD1	.	TRBJ2-7	CASSPLGQGRSEQYF	TGTGCCAGCTCACCTTTGGGACAGGGCCGCTCCGAGCAGTACTTC
TRBV13	.	.	TRBJ1-4	CASSTYRAHREKLFF	TGTGCCAGCAGCACCTACAGGGCCCACCGAGAAAAACTGTTTTTT
TRBV15	.	few	TRBJ2-1	CATSRDGGDYNEQFF	TGTGCCACCAGCAGAGATGGCGGGGATTACAATGAGCAGTTCTTC
TRBV19	.	.	TRBJ1-1	CASNNRVSNTEAFF	TGTGCCAGTAACAACAGGGTCTCAAACACTGAAGCTTTCTTT
TRBV6-6	.	.	TRBJ1-6	CASSYSKQSPLHF	TGTGCCAGCAGTTACTCGAAACAGTCACCCCTCCACTTT
TRBV14	TRBD1	.	TRBJ1-2	CASSPDRGYGYTF	TGTGCCAGCAGCCCTGACAGGGGGTATGGCTACACCTTC
TRBV11-2	TRBD2	.	TRBJ2-1	CASSLERGGANEQFF	TGTGCCAGCAGCTTAGAGCGGGGGGGCGCAAATGAGCAGTTCTTC
TRBV5-1	.	.	TRBJ1-5	CASSPTGTRNQPQHF	TGCGCCAGCAGCCCTACCGGGACAAGGAATCAGCCCCAGCATTTT
TRBV5-1	TRBD2	.	TRBJ2-3	CASSGGGLDTQYF	TGCGCCAGCAGCGGGGGGGGTCTGGATACGCAGTATTTT
TRBV6-5	.	.	TRBJ2-1	CASSYQGLHEQFF	TGTGCCAGCAGTTACCAGGGACTCCATGAGCAGTTCTTC
TRBV29-1	.	.	TRBJ2-7	CSAARRGGYEQYF	TGCAGCGCCGCAAGGAGGGGGGGCTACGAGCAGTACTTC
TRBV5-4	.	few	TRBJ2-2	CASSLGGGAETGELFF	TGTGCCAGCAGCCTTGGGGGGGGCGCAGAAACCGGGGAGCTGTTTTTT
TRBV11-3	TRBD1	.	TRBJ1-1	CASSLRGTAEAFF	TGTGCCAGCAGCTTACGGGGGACAGCTGAAGCTTTCTTT
TRBV10-1	.	.	TRBJ1-1	CARPGRWGTEAFF	TGCGCCAGACCTGGGAGGTGGGGCACTGAAGCTTTCTTT
TRBV9	.	.	TRBJ2-2	CASSGTSSNTGELFF	TGTGCCAGCAGCGGAACTAGTTCTAACACCGGGGAGCTGTTTTTT
TRBV10-3	TRBD1	.	TRBJ2-5	CAISDPPTGWETQYF	TGTGCCATCAGTGATCCTCCGACAGGGTGGGAGACCCAGTACTTC
TRBV2	.	.	TRBJ1-2	CASRATGGVYGYTF	TGTGCCAGCAGGGCTACGGGGGGTGTCTATGGCTACACCTTC
TRBV19	.	few	TRBJ1-1	CASLSTEGVTEAFF	TGTGCCAGTTTATCAACGGAGGGAGTCACTGAAGCTTTCTTT
TRBV5-1	.	.	TRBJ2-6	CASSLASFSGANVLTF	TGCGCCAGCAGCTTGGCCTCTTTTTCTGGGGCCAACGTCCTGACTTTC
TRBV7-6	.	.	TRBJ2-3	CASSLVLSTDTQYF	TGTGCCAGCAGCTTAGTTCTGAGCACAGATACGCAGTATTTT
TRBV27	.	.	TRBJ2-1	CASSFRTEINEQFF	TGTGCCAGCAGTTTCCGGACAGAAATCAATGAGCAGTTCTTC
TRBV7-9	TRBD1	.	TRBJ1-2	CASKGAASYGYTF	TGTGCCAGCAAGGGGGCCGCATCCTATGGCTACACCTTC
TRBV7-9	.	.	TRBJ1-1	CASSLGGAITEAFF	TGTGCCAGCAGCTTAGGTGGGGCGATCACTGAAGCTTTCTTT
TRBV11-2	.	.	TRBJ2-1	CASSSSSPYNEQFF	TGTGCCAGCAGCTCCTCCTCCCCCTACAATGAGCAGTTCTTC
TRBV29-1	.	.	TRBJ2-5	CSVLPERETQYF	TGCAGCGTCTTGCCCGAGCGGGAGACCCAGTACTTC
TRBV30	TRBD1	few	TRBJ1-4	CAWGAGTGGINEKLFF	TGTGCCTGGGGGGCCGGGACAGGGGGAATTAATGAAAAACTGTTTTTT
TRBV7-6	.	few	TRBJ1-2	CASSPVDGYGYTF	TGTGCCAGCAGCCCGGTTGATGGCTATGGCTACACCTTC
TRBV7-9	.	.	TRBJ1-6	CASRPADNSPLHF	TGTGCCAGCAGGCCGGCGGATAATTCACCCCTCCACTTT
TRBV10-3	.	.	TRBJ1-1	CAISEPDKYTEAFF	TGTGCCATCAGTGAGCCAGACAAATACACTGAAGCTTTCTTT
TRBV7-9	TRBD1	.	TRBJ1-6	CASSRGTGVSPLHF	TGTGCCAGCAGCCGAGGGACAGGGGTCTCACCACTCCACTTT
TRBV11-3	TRBD1	once	TRBJ2-1	CASSQPGQGDNEQFF	TGTGCCAGCAGCCAACCGGGACAGGGGGACAATGAGCAGTTCTTC
TRBV7-9	.	.	TRBJ1-1	CASSLRPEAFF	TGTGCCAGCAGCCTCAGGCCTGAAGCTTTCTTT
TRBV30	.	.	TRBJ1-2	CAWNPGGGGYTF	TGTGCCTGGAACCCGGGAGGAGGAGGCTACACCTTC
TRBV7-3	TRBD1	few	TRBJ1-2	CASSSGQGAPLGYTF	TGTGCCAGCAGCTCCGGACAGGGGGCGCCCCTAGGCTACACCTTC
TRBV19	.	once	TRBJ2-1	CASSIRASGNREQFF	TGTGCCAGTAGTATTAGGGCATCAGGGAATAGGGAGCAGTTCTTC
TRBV19	TRBD1	.	TRBJ2-7	CASSIAGTDFYEQYF	TGTGCCAGTAGTATAGCCGGGACAGATTTCTACGAGCAGTACTTC